Below, 30 T cell receptor beta chains from the same sample are listed, as sequenced in a study of post-analysis software for immune sequencing data. Study-wide results and limits: Roughly five TRBV segments appeared more often in patients than in controls, and TRBV5-6, TRBV5-1 and TRBV20-1 were among these.

Antigens for these TCRs are unknown. Every TCR beta cDNA library bore unique molecular identifiers. TCRdb itself ran the PCR reads through MiXCR, one entry per CDR3 protein. The table lists hundreds of thousands of distinct CDR3 sequences, around 53% of them singletons. The sequenced sample was blood. These receptors were taken from a girl between 10 and 17 years old with multiple sclerosis.

The chain has TRBV20-1 and TRBJ2-7; possibly TRBD2 for D (6 bases). The CDR3 has 15 amino acids. The ends were cut back, 6 bases at V and 2 bases at J, with 20 bases in the middle. In germline, CDR1 is DFQATT, CDR2 SNEGSKA (reference sequence). CDR3 DNA: TGCAGTGCAGAGGAGCTCGGTAGCGGTACCTACGAGCAGTACTTC. Its protein product is CSAEELGSGTYEQYF.

This chain links TRBV4-2 with TRBJ2-7; 8 nucleotides line up with TRBD2. V was clipped by 0 bases and J by 2 bases; unmatched bases: 6. Per germline, CDR1 LGHNA and CDR2 YNFKEQ. The CDR3 is 16 residues long. CDR3 region: CASSQEEPGGTYEQYF. CDR3 DNA sequence: TGTGCCAGCAGCCAAGAAGAACCGGGAGGGACCTACGAGCAGTACTTC.

The chain couples TRBV6-6 to TRBJ2-5, with TRBD2 identical over 13 bases. The J segment lost 5 bases and the V segment lost 6 bases, leaving 6 bases of the junction unmatched. Germline CDR1 reads MNHNY; CDR2 reads SVGAGI (reference sequence). The CDR3 length is 15 residues. The CDR3 DNA sequence: TGTGCCAGCAGCACCGGACTAGCGGGAGTCGAGACCCAGTACTTC. Its translation: CASSTGLAGVETQYF.

This chain joins TRBV6-6 and TRBJ2-5; 8 nucleotides agree with TRBD2. CDR1 MNHNY and CDR2 SVGAGI come from the germline V gene (reference sequence). With 4 bases clipped from V and 1 base from J, the junction kept 8 bases outside the gene matches. CDR3 length equals 16 residues. The CDR3 region has the DNA TGTGCCAGCAGTTCGGGGGGGCAGGGCCTCCAAGAGACCCAGTACTTC. Amino acid sequence: CASSSGGQGLQETQYF.

The genes are TRBV20-1 and TRBJ2-7; D unclear. Germline values: CDR1 DFQATT, CDR2 SNEGSKA (reference sequence). The V end lost 6 bases, the J end lost 9 bases, and 15 bases lay between the germline ends. The CDR3 runs to 11 residues. In DNA form, the CDR3 reads TGCAGTGCACCTACCCCCTCGGGGCAGTACTTC. Amino acids: CSAPTPSGQYF.

This clonotype was recorded a few times. The chain is built from TRBV20-1 and TRBJ2-1; 13 nucleotides align to TRBD2. CDR3 size: 15 residues. V dropped 5 bases and J dropped 8; count of bases not matched to a gene: 9. In germline, CDR1 is DFQATT, CDR2 SNEGSKA (reference sequence). CDR3 sequence (DNA): TGCAGTGCTTACGACCGACTAGCGGGAGGACATGAGCAGTTCTTC. It encodes CSAYDRLAGGHEQFF.

This clonotype appeared a few times. The chain carries TRBV20-1 and TRBJ1-6, with 9 bases that match TRBD1. Losses at the gene ends were 5 bases for V and 8 bases for J; bases not matched to a gene: 25. The CDR3 is made up of 20 amino acids. Germline CDR1 is DFQATT and CDR2 is SNEGSKA (reference sequence). This chain's CDR3 is CSARNLLDRGATTFYSPLHF. CDR3 bases: TGCAGTGCTCGAAACCTTTTGGACAGGGGCGCTACTACGTTTTATTCACCCCTCCACTTT.

As DNA, the CDR3 is TGTGCCAGCAGTTCTCCGACAGGGCCCCAGGAGACCCAGTACTTC. This codes for CASSSPTGPQETQYF. The rearrangement uses TRBV6-2 or TRBV6-3 and TRBJ2-5, with 7 bases fitting TRBD1. Per germline, CDR1 MNHEY and CDR2 SVGEGT. The CDR3 covers 15 residues. Losses at the gene ends were 4 bases for V and 5 bases for J; bases not matched to a gene: 10.

This clonotype was counted between two and nine times. The chain links TRBV20-1 to TRBJ2-7, with a possible D match to TRBD2 (5 bases). CDR1 is DFQATT and CDR2 is SNEGSKA in the germline V gene (reference sequence). Trimming took off 0 bases at V and 2 bases at J, with 11 bases between the two ends. The CDR3 is made up of 14 amino acids. CDR3 nucleotides: TGCAGTGCTAGAGAATCGGGGTACCCCTACGAGCAGTACTTC. Translation: CSARESGYPYEQYF.

The V gene is TRBV5-1, the J gene TRBJ2-7; TRBD2 aligns across 7 bases. Germline-derived CDR1 and CDR2 are SGHRS and YFSETQ. The CDR3 covers 15 residues. The trim removed 0 bases at V and 4 bases at J, leaving 7 bases unmatched. CDR3 sequence: CASSLARLAEYEQYF. CDR3 DNA: TGCGCCAGCAGCTTGGCTCGTCTAGCGGAATACGAGCAGTACTTC.

This chain's CDR3 is CSVSSSGTSGTYEQYF. DNA of the CDR3: TGCAGTGTTAGCTCCTCTGGGACTAGCGGAACCTACGAGCAGTACTTC. V and J are TRBV20-1 and TRBJ2-7, with 11 positions matching TRBD2. V lost 7 bases, J lost 2 bases, and 13 bases stayed unmatched. CDR3 length equals 16 residues. The V gene's germline CDR1 is DFQATT and CDR2 SNEGSKA (reference sequence).

This chain connects TRBV9 to TRBJ1-2; no clear D. Per germline, CDR1 SGDLS and CDR2 YYNGEE. The V end lost 0 bases, the J end lost 2 bases, and 8 bases lay between the germline ends. This CDR3 contains 14 residues. In DNA, the CDR3 is TGTGCCAGCAGCGTAGGAAAATTAAACTATGGCTACACCTTC. Protein: CASSVGKLNYGYTF. The variable domain in full, with the rest retrieved from reference TRBV9 and TRBJ1-2, is DSGVTQTPKHLITATGQRVTLRCSPRSGDLSVYWYQQSLDQGLQFLIQYYNGEERAKGNILERFSAQQFPDLHSELNLSSLELGDSALYFCASSVGKLNYGYTFGSGTRLTVV.

The chain is built from TRBV3-1 and TRBJ2-4; D is perhaps TRBD1 (6 bases). CDR1 and CDR2 from the germline V gene are LGHDT and YNNKEL (reference sequence). This CDR3 is built from 17 residues. The V end was cut by 4 bases, the J end by 13 bases, with 29 bases between. The CDR3 DNA reads as TGTGCCAGCAGCCGCCCTGGGGGCAGGGCAGTAAGTTTACAGCAGTACTTC. Translating gives CASSRPGGRAVSLQQYF. The variable domain in full, completed from reference TRBV3-1 and TRBJ2-4, reads DTAVSQTPKYLVTQMGNDKSIKCEQNLGHDTMYWYKQDSKKFLKIMFSYNNKELIINETVPNRFSPKSPDKAHLNLHINSLELGDSAVYFCASSRPGGRAVSLQQYFGAGTRLSVL.

Points on this clonotype: One end of the junction fails to match germline, which may point to a read error. This chain uses TRBV30 with TRBJ1-3; D is unresolved. The CDR3 has 12 amino acids. Germline CDR1 is GTSNPN and CDR2 is SVGIG (reference sequence). CDR3 sequence (DNA): TGTGCCTGGAGTGTACCTGGAAACGCCATATATTTT. Protein: CAWSVPGNAIYF.

The V and J genes are TRBV5-1 and TRBJ2-1; 10 positions match TRBD2. The V gene's germline CDR1 is SGHRS and CDR2 YFSETQ. V was pared by 4 bases and J by 1 base, with 8 bases of the junction left unmatched. The CDR3 totals 17 residues. Here the CDR3 reads CASSDRAGGGSYNEQFF. The CDR3 nucleotides are TGCGCCAGCAGCGACCGAGCGGGAGGGGGGTCCTACAATGAGCAGTTCTTC. Full variable domain (rest looked up from reference TRBV5-1 and TRBJ2-1): KAGVTQTPRYLIKTRGQQVTLSCSPISGHRSVSWYQQTPGQGLQFLFEYFSETQRNKGNFPGRFSGRQFSNSRSEMNVSTLELGDSALYLCASSDRAGGGSYNEQFFGPGTRLTVL.

V usage is TRBV20-1 and J usage is TRBJ2-7, with D perhaps TRBD2 (5 bases). This CDR3 is 13 amino acids long. The germline gives CDR1 DFQATT, CDR2 SNEGSKA (reference sequence). V lost 0 bases to trimming and J lost 3 bases, with 9 bases between them. The CDR3 DNA reads as TGCAGTGCTAGAGATTCGGGGTACTACGAGCAGTACTTC. This encodes CSARDSGYYEQYF.

This clonotype was counted only a few times. This rearrangement joins TRBV7-3 to TRBJ1-2; D unclear. The germline V gene encodes CDR1 SGHTA and CDR2 FQGTGA. V was clipped by 4 bases and J by 7 bases, with 7 bases between them. The CDR3 is made up of 11 amino acids. CDR3: CASSSGFGYTF. The DNA for the CDR3 is TGTGCCAGCAGCTCCGGTTTTGGCTACACCTTC.

In this sample, this clonotype turned up a few times. This chain joins TRBV6-5 and TRBJ1-1; D not resolved. The length of the CDR3 is 13 residues. Germline loops: CDR1 MNHEY, CDR2 SVGAGI. V was cut by 6 bases and J by 2 bases, with 10 bases left in between. The CDR3, as DNA: TGTGCCAGCAGGGAGACGGTTAACACTGAAGCTTTCTTT. Translated: CASRETVNTEAFF.

The V gene is TRBV29-1, the J gene TRBJ1-2; D remains ambiguous. The CDR3 is 14 amino acids. V lost 0 bases, J lost 4 bases, and 12 bases lay in between. Germline CDR1 reads SQVTM; CDR2 reads ANQGSEA. The CDR3 bases are TGCAGCGTTGAAGAAAAAGGCCGCGGCTATGGCTACACCTTC. This translates into CSVEEKGRGYGYTF.

The chain is built from TRBV20-1 and TRBJ2-4, with D unresolved. The J call is in doubt because the DNA end fits TRBJ2-7 better. The CDR3 totals 15 residues. Germline CDR1 DFQATT, CDR2 SNEGSKA (reference sequence). CDR3 DNA: TGCAGTGCTAGAGATGCGGCCTCCCCACCCTACGAGCAGTACTTC. Protein sequence: CSARDAASPPYEQYF.

In its sample, this clonotype was seen a few times. The V call is TRBV12-3 or TRBV12-4, the J call TRBJ1-2, with D hard to call. The CDR3 has 11 residues. Trimming shortened V by 7 bases and J by 7 bases, and 10 bases separated the two germline ends. The CDR3 protein is CASTLGFGYTF. Here the CDR3 DNA reads TGTGCCAGCACCTTGGGGTTTGGCTACACCTTC.

At least ten counts were recorded for this clonotype. The CDR3 spells CASSLQGYGYTF. CDR3 sequence (DNA): TGTGCCAGCAGCCTCCAAGGCTATGGCTACACCTTC. The rearrangement uses TRBV12-3 or TRBV12-4 and TRBJ1-2; unclear D gene. The ends were cut back, 6 bases at V and 4 bases at J, with 9 bases in the middle. This CDR3 region has 12 residues.

The sample holds a few counts of this clonotype. The chain links TRBV6-2 or TRBV6-3 to TRBJ2-3; maybe TRBD1 (5 bases). The CDR3 contains 13 residues. V was pared by 2 bases and J by 5 bases, with 8 bases between. Germline-derived CDR1 and CDR2 are MNHEY and SVGEGT. The CDR3 here is CASSYNRRDTQYF. In nucleotides, the CDR3 is TGTGCCAGCAGTTACAACAGGAGAGATACGCAGTATTTT.

The gene calls are TRBV7-2 and TRBJ2-3; 9 bases align to TRBD1. V lost 1 base, J lost 3 bases, and 5 bases stayed unmatched. The CDR3 totals 16 residues. The germline V gene has CDR1 SGHTA and CDR2 FQGNSA. The CDR3 bases are TGTGCCAGCAGCTTAGATCGGGGACAGGGAACAGATACGCAGTATTTT. Translated: CASSLDRGQGTDTQYF.

The J gene is TRBJ2-7, the V gene TRBV15; D unresolved. The germline V and J ends were trimmed by 0 bases and 2 bases, with 8 bases remaining between them. Looked up from germline, CDR1 is LNHNV and CDR2 is YYDKDF (reference sequence). The CDR3 has 14 residues. The CDR3 here is CATSRDDTAYEQYF. The DNA for the CDR3 is TGTGCCACCAGCAGAGATGACACGGCCTACGAGCAGTACTTC.

The chain joins TRBV6-1 to TRBJ2-7; D not resolved. CDR1 is MNHNS and CDR2 is SASEGT in the germline V gene. The CDR3 runs to 18 residues. With 7 bases removed from V and 6 bases from J, the gap between germline ends came to 31 bases. The CDR3 protein is CASKSRNGPTLKACEQYF. CDR3 in DNA: TGTGCCAGCAAATCGCGGAATGGTCCGACGCTAAAAGCCTGCGAGCAGTACTTC.

This rearrangement joins TRBV3-1 to TRBJ2-4; D possibly corresponds to TRBD2 (6 bases). The length of the CDR3 is 14 residues. V was clipped by 6 bases and J by 8 bases, with 17 bases between them. Germline CDR1 is LGHDT and CDR2 is YNNKEL (reference sequence). CDR3 in amino acids: CASSPSGPAHIQYF. DNA of the CDR3: TGTGCCAGCAGTCCGAGCGGGCCGGCCCACATTCAGTACTTC.

The genes are TRBV7-6 and TRBJ2-5; D gene uncertain. V lost 5 bases to trimming and J lost 0 bases, with 13 bases between them. The germline V gene encodes CDR1 SGHVS and CDR2 FNYEAQ. The CDR3 is 15 amino acids. CDR3 residues: CASSPRPQYQETQYF. The CDR3 DNA sequence: TGTGCCAGCAGCCCTAGGCCCCAGTACCAAGAGACCCAGTACTTC.

The rearrangement uses TRBV7-6 and TRBJ2-3, with D hard to call. This CDR3 contains 14 residues. Germline CDR1 SGHVS, CDR2 FNYEAQ. V was trimmed by 0 bases and J by 2 bases, leaving 6 bases between them. This CDR3 is CASSLAAVTDTQYF. The CDR3 bases are TGTGCCAGCAGCTTAGCGGCAGTCACAGATACGCAGTATTTT.

The rearrangement joins TRBV4-2 to TRBJ2-1; D is unresolved. Germline CDR1 LGHNA, CDR2 YNFKEQ. This CDR3 has 12 residues. Trimming stripped 0 bases from V and 7 bases from J, with 4 bases between. CDR3 bases: TGTGCCAGCAGCCAAGATATGAATGAGCAGTTCTTC. Protein sequence: CASSQDMNEQFF.